This TCR beta chain was sequenced during a study of ipilimumab plus nivolumab after autologous stem cell transplantation. Sequenced by immunoSEQ multiplex PCR; TCRdb stores in-frame clones only, minus some. The data hold 15,000 to 20,000 clones, with about 81% observed a single time. CDR3 length: 13 amino acids. The ends were cut back, 4 bases at V and 4 bases at J, with 8 bases in the middle. The germline V gene has CDR1 MNHEY and CDR2 SVGAGI. This clone was seen a single time. The source was PBMCs, collected in a trial of ipilimumab plus nivolumab as post-transplant consolidation. J is TRBJ2-1 and V is TRBV6-5; D gene uncertain. This clonotype was sampled from a male donor with diffuse large B-cell lymphoma. CDR3 loop: CASSLSDYNEQFF. DNA of the CDR3: TGTGCCAGCAGTTTATCTGATTACAATGAGCAGTTCTTC.